Given below is one T cell receptor (beta chain) in context. What it recognizes is unknown. TCRdb recomputed calls from the reads with MiXCR, one row per CDR3 protein. The sample lists 510,000 or so distinct CDR3 sequences, more than 25% occurring once. The CDR3 extends over 14 amino acids. Germline CDR1 LNHDA, CDR2 SQIVND (reference sequence). V dropped 4 bases and J dropped 8; count of bases not matched to a gene: 4. The data originate from a study of T cell repertoires in cytomegalovirus infection. Overall study: CMV infection plus the matching HLA type was flagged by public TCR beta signatures.

The study's findings and limits: The ex vivo response was dominated by HLA-C-restricted CMV-specific TCR beta clonotypes.

Sequenced input: PBMCs. The receptor's source is a human donor in good health (CMV status not recorded). Some clones in this sample may be carry-over from other donors' samples. The genes are TRBV19 and TRBJ1-4, with 10 bases identical to TRBD1. The CDR3 DNA sequence: TGTGCCAGTAGTAGGGGACAGGGGATGGAAAAACTGTTTTTT. As protein: CASSRGQGMEKLFF. The whole variable domain, remainder taken from reference TRBV19 and TRBJ1-4, is DGGITQSPKYLFRKEGQNVTLSCEQNLNHDAMYWYRQDPGQGLRLIYYSQIVNDFQKGDIAEGYSVSREKKESFPLTVTSAQKNPTAFYLCASSRGQGMEKLFFGSGTQLSVL.